Given below is one T cell receptor (beta chain) in context. What it recognizes is unknown. CDR3 length: 16 amino acids. CDR1 MNHNY and CDR2 SVGAGI come from the germline V gene (reference sequence). V was pared by 0 bases and J by 0 bases, with 9 bases between. This entry is derived from a study of T cell repertoires in cytomegalovirus infection. Background on the study: Public TCR beta signature analysis indicated the presence of both CMV infection and matching HLA type.

TCRdb independently ran MiXCR on the reads; one entry per CDR3 protein. The sample records 700,000 to 900,000 distinct CDR3 sequences, just under 30% being singletons. Study-wide results and limits: HLA-C-restricted TCR beta clonotypes specific for CMV led the ex vivo response. Summed frequency of public TCR beta families distinguished CMV carriers with the relevant HLA.

The sequence was obtained from a human donor in good health (CMV status not recorded). Some clones in this sample may be carry-over from other donors' samples. This specimen was cultured CD8+ T cells from PBMCs, taken from culture after CMV antigen stimulation. The genes are TRBV6-6 and TRBJ2-1; D not resolved. CDR3 nucleotides: TGTGCCAGCAGTTACTCGAAAGTTAGCTCCTACAATGAGCAGTTCTTC. Protein product: CASSYSKVSSYNEQFF.